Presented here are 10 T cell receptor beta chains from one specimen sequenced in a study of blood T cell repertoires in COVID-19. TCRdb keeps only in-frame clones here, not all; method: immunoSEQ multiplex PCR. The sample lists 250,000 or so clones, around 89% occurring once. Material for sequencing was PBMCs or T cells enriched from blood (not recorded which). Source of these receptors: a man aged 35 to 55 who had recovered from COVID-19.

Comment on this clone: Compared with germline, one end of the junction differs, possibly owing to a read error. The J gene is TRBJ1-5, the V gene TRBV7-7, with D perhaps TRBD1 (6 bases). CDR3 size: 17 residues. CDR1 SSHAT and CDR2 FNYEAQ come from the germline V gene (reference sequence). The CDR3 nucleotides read TGTGCTAGCAGCTTAGGCGGCGGACAGATAAACAATCAGCCCCAGCATTTT. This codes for CASSLGGGQINNQPQHF.

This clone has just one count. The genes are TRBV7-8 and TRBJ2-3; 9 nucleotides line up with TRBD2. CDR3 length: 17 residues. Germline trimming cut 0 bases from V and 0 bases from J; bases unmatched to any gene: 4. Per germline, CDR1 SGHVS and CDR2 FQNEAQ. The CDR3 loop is CASSLAASGDSTDTQYF. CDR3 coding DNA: TGTGCCAGCAGCTTAGCGGCTAGCGGGGATAGCACAGATACGCAGTATTTT.

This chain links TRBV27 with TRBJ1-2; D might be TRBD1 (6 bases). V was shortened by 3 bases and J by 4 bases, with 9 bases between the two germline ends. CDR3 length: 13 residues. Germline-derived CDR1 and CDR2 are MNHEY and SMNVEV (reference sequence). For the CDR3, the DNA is TGTGCCAGCAGTTTTACAGGGTTCTATGGCTACACCTTC. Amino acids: CASSFTGFYGYTF.

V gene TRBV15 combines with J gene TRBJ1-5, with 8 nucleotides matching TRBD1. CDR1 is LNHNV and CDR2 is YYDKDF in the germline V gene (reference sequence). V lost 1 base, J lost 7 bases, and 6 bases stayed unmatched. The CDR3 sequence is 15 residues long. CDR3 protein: CATSRATGGDQPQHF. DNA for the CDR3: TGTGCCACCAGCAGAGCCACAGGGGGAGACCAGCCCCAGCATTTT. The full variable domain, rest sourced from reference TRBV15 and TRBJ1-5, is DAMVIQNPRYQVTQFGKPVTLSCSQTLNHNVMYWYQQKSSQAPKLLFHYYDKDFNNEADTPDNFQSRRPNTSFCFLDIRSPGLGDTAMYLCATSRATGGDQPQHFGDGTRLSIL.

CDR3 protein: CASSIPGLGYTF. CDR3 in DNA: TGTGCCAGTAGTATACCAGGTCTTGGCTACACCTTC. V gene TRBV19 combines with J gene TRBJ1-2; no clear D. The germline V gene encodes CDR1 LNHDA and CDR2 SQIVND (reference sequence). The CDR3 is made up of 12 amino acids. V was clipped by 2 bases and J by 7 bases, with 8 bases between them.

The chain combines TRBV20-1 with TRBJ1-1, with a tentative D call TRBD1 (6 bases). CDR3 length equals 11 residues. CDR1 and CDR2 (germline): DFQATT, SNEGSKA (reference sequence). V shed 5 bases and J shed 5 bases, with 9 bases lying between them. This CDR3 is CSAPGTTEAFF. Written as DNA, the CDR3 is TGCAGTGCTCCCGGGACAACTGAAGCTTTCTTT.

The CDR3 coding sequence is TGTGCCAGCATTTCGCCGGGACTACCCTCCTACAATGAGCAGTTCTTC. This encodes CASISPGLPSYNEQFF. This chain links TRBV28 with TRBJ2-1; 7 nucleotides agree with TRBD2. The V gene end was trimmed by 7 bases and the J gene end by 0 bases; junction bases not matched to a gene: 9. Germline CDR1 reads MDHEN; CDR2 reads SYDVKM. CDR3 length: 16 residues.

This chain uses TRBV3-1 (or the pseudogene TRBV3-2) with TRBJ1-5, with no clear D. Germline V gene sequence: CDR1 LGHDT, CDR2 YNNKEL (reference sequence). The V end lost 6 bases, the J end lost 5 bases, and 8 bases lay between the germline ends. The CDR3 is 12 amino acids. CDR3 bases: TGTGCCAGCAGAACAGCTGATCAGCCCCAGCATTTT. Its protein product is CASRTADQPQHF.

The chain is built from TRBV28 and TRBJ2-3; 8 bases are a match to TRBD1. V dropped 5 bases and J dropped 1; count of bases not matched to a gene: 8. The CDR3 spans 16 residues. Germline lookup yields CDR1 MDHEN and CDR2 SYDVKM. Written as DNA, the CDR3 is TGTGCCAGCAGTGTCTCCGGGACAGGAGGCACAGATACGCAGTATTTT. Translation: CASSVSGTGGTDTQYF.

CDR3 DNA: TGTGCCAGCAGCTTAATGGACAGGGAGAATTCACCCCTCCACTTT. It yields the protein CASSLMDRENSPLHF. This sequence joins TRBV13 and TRBJ1-6, with 8 positions matching TRBD1. The CDR3 is 15 residues long. Germline V gene sequence: CDR1 PRHDT, CDR2 FYEKMQ (reference sequence). J gave up 7 bases and V 2 bases, and 4 bases lay outside the gene matches.